This T cell receptor (beta chain) was observed in a study of PD-1 blockade in classical Hodgkin lymphoma. Overall study findings and caveats: At baseline, newly diagnosed patients reportedly showed less TCR diversity than healthy donors. Only CD4+ TCR diversity, not CD8+, had risen significantly by C4D1. Partial responders and progressors had significantly lower baseline TCR diversity.

Time point indicated: cycle 4 day 1 (C4D1), after less than 7 weeks of nivolumab. Every patient relapsed after autologous stem cell transplantation, and brentuximab vedotin exposure varied. Generated by immunoSEQ multiplex PCR, the TCRdb table keeps only in-frame clones and is missing some. Here the sample spans under 25,000 clones, around 84% being singletons. CDR3 length: 15 residues. Germline-derived CDR1 and CDR2 are MGHRA and YSYEKL. Trimming removed 1 base at V and 0 bases at J, with 9 bases between. A note on this clone: Antigen specificity is unknown.

The receptor was derived from a human donor with classical Hodgkin lymphoma. V is TRBV4-1 and J is TRBJ1-2; no reliable D call. This specimen was peripheral blood mononuclear cells (PBMCs), taken before the fourth cycle of nivolumab. In DNA, the CDR3 is TGCGCCAGCAGCCAAGTTGCCATAGCTAACTATGGCTACACCTTC. Protein: CASSQVAIANYGYTF.